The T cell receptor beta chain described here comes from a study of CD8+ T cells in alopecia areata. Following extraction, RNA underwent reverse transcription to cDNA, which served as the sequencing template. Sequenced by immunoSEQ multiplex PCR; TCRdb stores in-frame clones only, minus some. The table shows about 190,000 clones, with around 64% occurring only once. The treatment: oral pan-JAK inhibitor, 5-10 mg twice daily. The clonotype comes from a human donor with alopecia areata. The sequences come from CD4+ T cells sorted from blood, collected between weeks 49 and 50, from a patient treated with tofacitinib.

CDR3 sequence: CASSLGLTRDAYFF. CDR3 in DNA: TGTGCCAGCAGCCTCGGGCTTACGAGGGACGCCTATTTCTTT. The chain employs TRBV11-2 and TRBJ1-1; a possible D gene is TRBD1 (5 bases). The V gene's germline CDR1 is SGHAT and CDR2 FQNNGV. This CDR3 comprises 14 residues. V lost 5 bases, J lost 13 bases, and 23 bases lay in between.